The present TCR beta chain was sequenced within a study of blood T cell repertoires in COVID-19. Repertoires were generated with immunoSEQ multiplex PCR, while TCRdb's copy carries only in-frame clones and drops some. The sample comprises about 200,000 clones, around 89% of which are singletons, and approximately 8% rests with the top ten. Germline V gene lookup returns CDR1 MDHEN and CDR2 SYDVKM. The V gene lost 10 bases and the J gene lost 1 base, with 13 bases spanning the gap. This CDR3 contains 13 residues. Donors in Cohort 3 who had recovered were those with two negative PCRs, healthcare professional clearance, or resolution of their symptoms.

The clonotype comes from a woman aged 18-29 years who had recovered from COVID-19. The sample comprised PBMCs or T cells enriched from blood (not recorded which). This sequence joins TRBV28 and TRBJ1-1; D is ambiguous. DNA of the CDR3: TGTGCCATCGGAGGACGGGAGAACACTGAAGCTTTCTTT. Its translation: CAIGGRENTEAFF.